The sequence of this T cell receptor beta chain was determined in a study of blood T cell repertoires in COVID-19. Study-wide background: The United States, Italy and Spain provided the acute and convalescent COVID-19 samples.

Looked up from germline, CDR1 is MNHEY and CDR2 is SVGAGI. CDR3 length: 16 residues. Trimming removed 0 bases from V and 0 bases from J, with 11 bases in between. In the authors' workflow: Amplification of reference gene primers was used by the study to estimate nucleated cell counts. Only in-frame clones appear in the TCRdb table, and some are missing; sequencing was by immunoSEQ multiplex PCR. V and J calls and clone size are as listed in that table; D and trimming were resolved from the DNA. The repertoire holds tens of thousands of clones, with 65% to 85% as singletons. Source material: peripheral blood. This clonotype originated in a man aged 80 or over with active or convalescent COVID-19. The rearrangement joins TRBV6-5 to TRBJ1-1; TRBD1 is a possible D gene (6 bases). As DNA, the CDR3 is TGTGCCAGCAGTTACTCCAGGACAGCTTTGAACACTGAAGCTTTCTTT. Its protein is CASSYSRTALNTEAFF.